These 20 T cell receptor beta chains originate from one sample sequenced in a study of shared clonotypes between healthy human individuals. Data came from immunoSEQ multiplex PCR; TCRdb stores just in-frame clones and leaves some out. The sample carries about 690,000 clones, about 92% recorded once. Sequenced sample: memory CD8+ T cells from PBMCs. The subset denotes: CD45RO+ cells pooled with CCR7-negative TemRA cells. The source is a young man in good health. Some clones in this sample may be carry-over from other donors' samples.

In its sample, this clone was seen once. The J gene is TRBJ1-1, the V gene TRBV19, with D uncertain. Trimming took off 3 bases at V and 4 bases at J, with 12 bases between the two ends. The V gene's germline CDR1 is LNHDA and CDR2 SQIVND (reference sequence). This CDR3 comprises 14 residues. The CDR3 DNA follows: TGTGCCAGTAGTATTATGTTGACGGGCACTGAAGCTTTCTTT. Translated: CASSIMLTGTEAFF.

This chain links TRBV27 with TRBJ1-2, with D possibly matching TRBD1 (5 bases). This CDR3 has 14 amino acids. V was shortened by 3 bases and J by 7 bases, with 15 bases between the two germline ends. Looked up from germline, CDR1 is MNHEY and CDR2 is SMNVEV (reference sequence). CDR3 sequence (DNA): TGTGCCAGCAGTTTCATGGGTCGGAGGGGTGGCTACACCTTC. Its translation: CASSFMGRRGGYTF.

This clone was picked up one time. V usage is TRBV25-1 and J usage is TRBJ2-3; D uncertain. This CDR3 region has 15 residues. The V gene's germline CDR1 is MGHDK and CDR2 SYGVNS. The germline V and J ends were trimmed by 4 bases and 7 bases, with 18 bases remaining between them. The CDR3 spells CASSGFDSKPYTQYF. The DNA of the CDR3 is TGTGCCAGCAGTGGGTTTGACTCCAAGCCCTATACGCAGTATTTT.

The CDR3 reads CASSPQGTSDEQYF. The CDR3 DNA reads as TGTGCCAGCAGCCCACAAGGGACTAGCGACGAGCAGTACTTC. This sequence joins TRBV7-6 and TRBJ2-7; TRBD2 matches at 10 bases. CDR3 length: 14 amino acids. Germline CDR1 and CDR2: SGHVS and FNYEAQ. The V gene end was trimmed by 5 bases and the J gene end by 5 bases; junction bases not matched to a gene: 6.

The V and J genes are TRBV27 and TRBJ1-1; TRBD1 is a possible D gene (5 bases). Trimming stripped 0 bases from V and 2 bases from J, with 7 bases between. Germline V CDR1 and CDR2: MNHEY, SMNVEV (reference sequence). CDR3 size: 14 residues. CDR3 region: CASSLSGDNTEAFF. The CDR3 DNA reads as TGTGCCAGCAGTTTATCAGGGGACAACACTGAAGCTTTCTTT.

The chain uses TRBV27 and TRBJ2-1; 7 nucleotides line up with TRBD2. The CDR3 is 15 residues long. Germline loops: CDR1 MNHEY, CDR2 SMNVEV (reference sequence). With V trimmed by 0 bases and J by 4 bases, 3 bases remained unmatched. CDR3 loop: CASSLSAGEYNEQFF. The DNA for the CDR3 is TGTGCCAGCAGTTTATCTGCGGGGGAATACAATGAGCAGTTCTTC.

This clone was counted at least ten times. The chain employs TRBV7-9 and TRBJ2-1, with D possibly TRBD1 on 5 matching bases. CDR1 and CDR2 from the germline V gene are SEHNR and FQNEAQ (reference sequence). The CDR3 covers 15 residues. Trimming stripped 2 bases from V and 6 bases from J, with 14 bases between. Written as DNA, the CDR3 is TGTGCCAGCAGCTTAATATCAGGGCTCGGCAATGAGCAGTTCTTC. Protein product: CASSLISGLGNEQFF.

CDR3 DNA: TGCGCCAGCAGCCAAGATCTTCGGGGCGAGACGGGAGGTCCTGAGCAGTTCTTC. Translation gives CASSQDLRGETGGPEQFF. J is TRBJ2-1 and V is TRBV4-3, with 7 bases lining up with TRBD2. CDR3 length: 18 amino acids. The germline V gene has CDR1 LGHNA and CDR2 YSLEER. With 0 bases clipped from V and 9 bases from J, the junction kept 17 bases outside the gene matches.

The CDR3 coding sequence is TGCGCCAGCAGCCAAGTGAGGGGGGACAGTAAACACTCTGGGGCCAACGTCCTGACTTTC. Its translation: CASSQVRGDSKHSGANVLTF. This chain links TRBV4-1 with TRBJ2-6; tentative D call: TRBD1 (7 bases). The V gene lost 1 base and the J gene lost 0 bases, with 19 bases spanning the gap. CDR3 length equals 20 residues. CDR1 is MGHRA, CDR2 YSYEKL, per germline.

This chain uses TRBV6-4 with TRBJ2-1; 12 positions match TRBD1. The CDR3 totals 16 residues. J gave up 7 bases and V 5 bases, and 9 bases lay outside the gene matches. CDR1 and CDR2 from the germline V gene are MRHNA and SNTAGT. In DNA, the CDR3 is TGTGCCAGCAGTAGAACGGGACAGGGGGCTTGGAATGAGCAGTTCTTC. It is translated as CASSRTGQGAWNEQFF.

A note on this clone: Other DNA sequences of this sample code for an identical CDR3. This chain links TRBV18 with TRBJ2-1; D call uncertain. Per the germline V gene, CDR1 is KGHSH and CDR2 is LQKENI. Trimming shortened V by 6 bases and J by 6 bases, and 6 bases separated the two germline ends. This CDR3 contains 11 residues. The chain's CDR3 is CASSPGNEQFF. The CDR3 DNA is TGTGCCAGCTCTCCTGGCAATGAGCAGTTCTTC.

The chain joins TRBV6-1 to TRBJ2-5; D call uncertain. The CDR3 runs 12 residues. The V end lost 7 bases, the J end lost 2 bases, and 8 bases lay between the germline ends. The V gene's germline CDR1 is MNHNS and CDR2 SASEGT. This chain's CDR3 is CASMGFQETQYF. CDR3 DNA sequence: TGTGCCAGCATGGGGTTTCAAGAGACCCAGTACTTC.

The chain is built from TRBV29-1 and TRBJ2-1, with TRBD2 identical over 10 bases. CDR3 size: 16 residues. Germline CDR1 SQVTM, CDR2 ANQGSEA. The trim removed 8 bases at V and 2 bases at J, leaving 12 bases unmatched. Written as DNA, the CDR3 is TGCAGCTTATTAGGGCTAGCGGGAGAGACCTACAATGAGCAGTTCTTC. It yields the protein CSLLGLAGETYNEQFF.

The V call is TRBV6-6, the J call TRBJ2-6, with D unresolved. CDR3 length: 14 residues. Germline V gene sequence: CDR1 MNHNY, CDR2 SVGAGI (reference sequence). V gave up 5 bases and J gave up 2 bases, with 7 bases separating them. CDR3 DNA sequence: TGTGCCAGCAGTGGGGTGGCTGGGGCCAACGTCCTGACTTTC. Protein product: CASSGVAGANVLTF.

Details on this clone: The junction differs from germline at one of its ends, possibly a read error. The chain has TRBV5-6 and TRBJ2-5, with TRBD2 matching 7 bases. Looked up from germline, CDR1 is SGHDT and CDR2 is YYEEEE. The CDR3 is 15 amino acids. CDR3 in amino acids: CASSLDPPGGETQYF. The CDR3 DNA follows: TGTGCCAGCAGTTTGGACCCGCCGGGAGGTGAGACCCAGTACTTC.

The chain combines TRBV9 with TRBJ2-7; TRBD1 agrees at 11 bases. The CDR3 covers 13 residues. Per germline, CDR1 SGDLS and CDR2 YYNGEE. V gave up 4 bases and J gave up 4 bases; unmatched junction bases: 1. The CDR3 protein is CASSRDRGYEQYF. CDR3 DNA sequence: TGTGCCAGCAGCCGGGACAGGGGGTACGAGCAGTACTTC.

This clone has more than one count but fewer than ten. The chain carries TRBV4-2 and TRBJ2-7; 12 bases agree with TRBD2. V gave up 1 base and J gave up 3 bases; unmatched junction bases: 7. The CDR3 runs to 17 residues. Germline V gives CDR1 LGHNA, CDR2 YNFKEQ. CDR3 loop: CASSQGTSGNWGYEQYF. CDR3 sequence (DNA): TGTGCCAGCAGCCAAGGGACTAGCGGGAATTGGGGCTACGAGCAGTACTTC.

The chain joins TRBV7-9 to TRBJ2-2; possibly TRBD1 or TRBD2 for D (5 bases each). The V gene lost 11 bases and the J gene lost 4 bases, with 20 bases spanning the gap. Looked up from germline, CDR1 is SEHNR and CDR2 is FQNEAQ (reference sequence). The CDR3 is made up of 15 amino acids. The CDR3: CALWGRITVTGELFF. The CDR3 nucleotides are TGTGCCCTATGGGGGAGAATAACCGTCACCGGGGAGCTGTTTTTT.

This chain uses TRBV14 with TRBJ2-3, with D possibly matching TRBD2 (5 bases). The CDR3 extends over 13 amino acids. Trimming stripped 3 bases from V and 5 bases from J, with 9 bases between. CDR1 is SGHDN, CDR2 FVKESK, per germline. The CDR3, as DNA: TGTGCCAGCAGCCAGGGAGTGGGAGATACGCAGTATTTT. Its translation: CASSQGVGDTQYF.

CDR3 sequence: CASGFPGLPKETQYF. The CDR3 DNA is TGTGCTAGTGGTTTCCCGGGACTACCTAAAGAGACCCAGTACTTC. The V gene is TRBV12-5, the J gene TRBJ2-5; TRBD2 aligns across 7 bases. The CDR3 contains 15 residues. Germline V gene data show CDR1 as LGHNT and CDR2 as FRNRAP. The ends lost 3 bases at V and 3 bases at J; junction bases unmatched: 7. The full variable domain, its missing parts supplied by reference TRBV12-5 and TRBJ2-5, is DARVTQTPRHKVTEMGQEVTMRCQPILGHNTVFWYRQTMMQGLELLAYFRNRAPLDDSGMPKDRFSAEMPDATLATLKIQPSEPRDSAVYFCASGFPGLPKETQYFGPGTRLLVL.